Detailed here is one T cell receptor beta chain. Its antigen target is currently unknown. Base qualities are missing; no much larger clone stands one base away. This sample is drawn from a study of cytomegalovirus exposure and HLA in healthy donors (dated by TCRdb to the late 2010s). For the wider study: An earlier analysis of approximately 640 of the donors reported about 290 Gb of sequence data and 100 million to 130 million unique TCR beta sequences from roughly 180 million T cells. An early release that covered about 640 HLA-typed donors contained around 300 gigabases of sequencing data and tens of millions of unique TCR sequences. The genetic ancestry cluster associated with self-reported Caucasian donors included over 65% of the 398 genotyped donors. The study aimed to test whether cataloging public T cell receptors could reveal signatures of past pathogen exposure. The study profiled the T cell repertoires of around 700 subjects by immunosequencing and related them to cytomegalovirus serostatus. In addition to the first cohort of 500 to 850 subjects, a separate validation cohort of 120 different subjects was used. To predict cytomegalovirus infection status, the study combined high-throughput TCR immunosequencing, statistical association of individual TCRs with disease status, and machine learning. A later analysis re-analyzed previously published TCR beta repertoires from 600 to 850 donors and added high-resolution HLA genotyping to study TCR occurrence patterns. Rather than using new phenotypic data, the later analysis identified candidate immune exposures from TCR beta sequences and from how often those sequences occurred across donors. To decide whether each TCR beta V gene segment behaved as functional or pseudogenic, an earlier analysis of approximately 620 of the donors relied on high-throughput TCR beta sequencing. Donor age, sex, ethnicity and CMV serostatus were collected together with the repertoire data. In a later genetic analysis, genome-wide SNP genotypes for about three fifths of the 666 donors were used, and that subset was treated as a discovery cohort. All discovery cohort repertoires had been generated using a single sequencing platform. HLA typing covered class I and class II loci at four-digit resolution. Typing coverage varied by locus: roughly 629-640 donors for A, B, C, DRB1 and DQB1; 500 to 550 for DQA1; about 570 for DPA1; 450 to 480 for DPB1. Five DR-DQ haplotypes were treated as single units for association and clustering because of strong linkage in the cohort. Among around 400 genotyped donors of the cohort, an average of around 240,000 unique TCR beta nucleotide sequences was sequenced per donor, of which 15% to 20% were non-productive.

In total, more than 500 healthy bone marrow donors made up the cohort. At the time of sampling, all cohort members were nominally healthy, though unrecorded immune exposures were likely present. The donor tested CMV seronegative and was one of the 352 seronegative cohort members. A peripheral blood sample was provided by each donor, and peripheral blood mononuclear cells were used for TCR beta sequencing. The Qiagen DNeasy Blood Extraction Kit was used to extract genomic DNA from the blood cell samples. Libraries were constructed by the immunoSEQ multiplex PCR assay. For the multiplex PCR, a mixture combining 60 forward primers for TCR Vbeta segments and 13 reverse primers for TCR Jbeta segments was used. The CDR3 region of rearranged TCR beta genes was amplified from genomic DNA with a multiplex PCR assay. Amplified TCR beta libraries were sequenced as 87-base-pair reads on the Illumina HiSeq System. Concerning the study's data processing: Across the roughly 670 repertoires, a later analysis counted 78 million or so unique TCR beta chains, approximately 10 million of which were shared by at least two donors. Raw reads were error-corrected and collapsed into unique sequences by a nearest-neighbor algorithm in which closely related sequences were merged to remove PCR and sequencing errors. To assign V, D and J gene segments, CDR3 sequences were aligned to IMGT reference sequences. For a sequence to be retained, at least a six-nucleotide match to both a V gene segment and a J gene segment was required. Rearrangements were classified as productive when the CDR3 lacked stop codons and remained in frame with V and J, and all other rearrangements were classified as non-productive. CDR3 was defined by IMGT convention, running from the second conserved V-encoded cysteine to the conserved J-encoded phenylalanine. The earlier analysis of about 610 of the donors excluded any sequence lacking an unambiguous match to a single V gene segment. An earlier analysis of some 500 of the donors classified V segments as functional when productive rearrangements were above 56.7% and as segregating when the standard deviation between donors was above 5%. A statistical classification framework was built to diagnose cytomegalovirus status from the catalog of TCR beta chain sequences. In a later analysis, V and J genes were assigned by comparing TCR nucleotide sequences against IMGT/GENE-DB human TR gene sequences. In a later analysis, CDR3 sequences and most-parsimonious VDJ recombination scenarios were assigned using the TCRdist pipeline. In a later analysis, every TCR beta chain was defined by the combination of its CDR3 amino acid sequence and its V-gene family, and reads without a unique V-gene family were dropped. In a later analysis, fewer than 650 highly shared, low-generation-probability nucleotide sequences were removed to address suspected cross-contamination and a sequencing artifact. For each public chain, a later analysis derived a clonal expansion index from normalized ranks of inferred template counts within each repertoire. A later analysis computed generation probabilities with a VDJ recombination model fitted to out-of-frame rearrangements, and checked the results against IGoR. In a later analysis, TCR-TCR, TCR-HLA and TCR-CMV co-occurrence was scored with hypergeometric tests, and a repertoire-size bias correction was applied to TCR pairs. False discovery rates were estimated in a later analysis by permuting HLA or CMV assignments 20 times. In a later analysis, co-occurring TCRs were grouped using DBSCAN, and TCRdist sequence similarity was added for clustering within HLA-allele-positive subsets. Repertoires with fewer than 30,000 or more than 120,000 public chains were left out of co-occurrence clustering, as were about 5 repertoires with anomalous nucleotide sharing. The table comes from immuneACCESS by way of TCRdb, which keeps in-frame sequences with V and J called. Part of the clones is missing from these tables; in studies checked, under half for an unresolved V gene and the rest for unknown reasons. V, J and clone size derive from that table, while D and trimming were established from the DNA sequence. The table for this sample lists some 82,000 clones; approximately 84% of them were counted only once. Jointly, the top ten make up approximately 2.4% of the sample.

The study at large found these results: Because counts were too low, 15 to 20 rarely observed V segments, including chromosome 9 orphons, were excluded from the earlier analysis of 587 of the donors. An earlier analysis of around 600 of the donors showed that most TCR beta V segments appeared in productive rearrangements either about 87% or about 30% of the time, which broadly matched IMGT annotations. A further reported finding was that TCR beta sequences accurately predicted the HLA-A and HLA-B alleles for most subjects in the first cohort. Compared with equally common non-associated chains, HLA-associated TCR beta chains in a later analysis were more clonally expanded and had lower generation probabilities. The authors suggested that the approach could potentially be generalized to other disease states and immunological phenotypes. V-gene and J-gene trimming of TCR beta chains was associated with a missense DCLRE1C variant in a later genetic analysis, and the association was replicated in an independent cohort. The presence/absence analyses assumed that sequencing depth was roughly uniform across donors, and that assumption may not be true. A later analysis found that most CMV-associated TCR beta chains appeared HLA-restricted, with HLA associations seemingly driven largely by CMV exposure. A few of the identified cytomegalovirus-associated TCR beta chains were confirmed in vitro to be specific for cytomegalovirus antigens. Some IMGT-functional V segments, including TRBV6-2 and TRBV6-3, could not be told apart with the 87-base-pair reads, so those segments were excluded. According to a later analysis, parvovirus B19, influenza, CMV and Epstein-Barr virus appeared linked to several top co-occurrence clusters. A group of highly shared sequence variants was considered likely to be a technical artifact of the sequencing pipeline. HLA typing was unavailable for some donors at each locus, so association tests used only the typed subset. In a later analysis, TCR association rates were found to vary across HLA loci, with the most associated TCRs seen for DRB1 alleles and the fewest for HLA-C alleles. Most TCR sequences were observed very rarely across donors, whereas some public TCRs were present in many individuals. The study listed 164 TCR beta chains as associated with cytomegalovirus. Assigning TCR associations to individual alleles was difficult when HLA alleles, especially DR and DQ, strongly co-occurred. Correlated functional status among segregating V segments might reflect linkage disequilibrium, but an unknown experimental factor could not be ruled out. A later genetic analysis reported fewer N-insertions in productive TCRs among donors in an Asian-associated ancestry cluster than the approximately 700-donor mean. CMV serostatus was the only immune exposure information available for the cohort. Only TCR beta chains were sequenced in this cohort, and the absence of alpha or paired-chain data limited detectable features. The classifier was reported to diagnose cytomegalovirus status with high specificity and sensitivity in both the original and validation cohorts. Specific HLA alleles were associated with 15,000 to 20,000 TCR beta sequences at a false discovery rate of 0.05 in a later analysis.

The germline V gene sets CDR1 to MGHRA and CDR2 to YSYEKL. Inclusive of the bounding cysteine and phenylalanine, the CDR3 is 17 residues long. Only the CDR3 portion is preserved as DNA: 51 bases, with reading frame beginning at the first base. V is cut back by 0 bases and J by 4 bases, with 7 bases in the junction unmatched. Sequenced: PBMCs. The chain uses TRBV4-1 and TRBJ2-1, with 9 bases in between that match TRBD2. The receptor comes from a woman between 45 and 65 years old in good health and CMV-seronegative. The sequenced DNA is TGCGCCAGCAGCCAAGAAGGGCGGGGGGGCAATTACAATGAGCAGTTCTTC. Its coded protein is CASSQEGRGGNYNEQFF.